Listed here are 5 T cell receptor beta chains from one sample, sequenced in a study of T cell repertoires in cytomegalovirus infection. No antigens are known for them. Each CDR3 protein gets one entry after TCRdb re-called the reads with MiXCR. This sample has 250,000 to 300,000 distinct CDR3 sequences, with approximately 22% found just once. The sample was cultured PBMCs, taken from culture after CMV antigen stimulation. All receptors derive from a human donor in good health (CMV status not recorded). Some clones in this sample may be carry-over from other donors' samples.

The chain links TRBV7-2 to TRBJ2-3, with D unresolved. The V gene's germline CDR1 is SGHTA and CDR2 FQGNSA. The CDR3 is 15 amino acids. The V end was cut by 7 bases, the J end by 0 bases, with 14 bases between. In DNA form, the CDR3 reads TGTGCCAGCACCACCAACGTCATTAGCACAGATACGCAGTATTTT. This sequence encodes CASTTNVISTDTQYF.

The CDR3 DNA reads as TGTGCCAGCAGTGTTCACAGTGGTGGGTCAGAAGAGACCCAGTACTTC. This encodes CASSVHSGGSEETQYF. This chain uses TRBV27 with TRBJ2-5, with unresolved D. The CDR3 length is 16 residues. V lost 5 bases to trimming and J lost 3 bases, with 19 bases between them. Germline CDR1 is MNHEY and CDR2 is SMNVEV (reference sequence).

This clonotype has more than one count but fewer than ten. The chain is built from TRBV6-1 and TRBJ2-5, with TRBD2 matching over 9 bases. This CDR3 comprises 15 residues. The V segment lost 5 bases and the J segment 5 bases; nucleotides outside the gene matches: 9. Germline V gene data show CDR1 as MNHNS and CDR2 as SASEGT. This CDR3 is CASSLSGSSRETQYF. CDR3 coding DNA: TGTGCCAGCAGTCTTAGCGGGAGTTCACGGGAGACCCAGTACTTC.

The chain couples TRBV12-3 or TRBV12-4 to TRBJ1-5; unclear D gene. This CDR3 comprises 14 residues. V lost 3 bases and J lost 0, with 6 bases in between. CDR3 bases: TGTGCCAGCAGTTTCCGGATTAGCAATCAGCCCCAGCATTTT. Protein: CASSFRISNQPQHF.

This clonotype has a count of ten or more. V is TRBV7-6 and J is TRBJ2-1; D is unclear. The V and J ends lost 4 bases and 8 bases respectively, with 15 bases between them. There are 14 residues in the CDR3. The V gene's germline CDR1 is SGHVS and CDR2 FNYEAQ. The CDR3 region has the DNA TGTGCCAGCAGCTCTCGAGTGGGTGCATATGAGCAGTTCTTC. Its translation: CASSSRVGAYEQFF. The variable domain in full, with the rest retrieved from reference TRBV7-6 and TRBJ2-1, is GAGVSQSPRYKVTKRGQDVALRCDPISGHVSLYWYRQALGQGPEFLTYFNYEAQQDKSGLPNDRFSAERPEGSISTLTIQRTEQRDSAMYRCASSSRVGAYEQFFGPGTRLTVL.